This T cell receptor (beta chain) appears in the sequencing data of a study of beta chain features in type 1 diabetes. Study-wide context: Age, gender and cell yields were alike across patients and healthy donors.

Expressed TCRB transcripts got sequenced, as all isolated RNA was reverse transcribed. The table came from immunoSEQ multiplex PCR; TCRdb's copy has only in-frame clones and leaves some out. The sample lists around 430,000 clones; about 30% were seen once. V lost 3 bases and J lost 2, with 13 bases in between. The CDR3 is 15 amino acids. In germline, CDR1 is SEHNR, CDR2 FQNEAQ (reference sequence). Via CD45RO/CCR7/CD25/CD127/CD95/CD27, cells of the CD4+ naive, central memory, regulatory and stem cell-like memory subsets were sorted. Remarks on this clone: At the DNA level, this CDR3 is encoded by other sequences in the same sample as well.

The chain uses TRBV7-9 and TRBJ2-5, with D possibly being TRBD1 (7 bases). Sequencing was done on a sample of naive CD4+ T cells from blood. This clonotype originated in a man aged 18 to 29 in good health. The CDR3 DNA reads TGTGCCAGCAGCTTGGGGAGGACAGGTCAAGAGACCCAGTACTTC. Protein: CASSLGRTGQETQYF.